This T cell receptor beta chain came from a study of blood T cell repertoires in COVID-19. Germline V CDR1 and CDR2: ENHRY, SYGVKD. The CDR3 contains 13 residues. The V and J ends lost 2 bases and 6 bases, in that order; junction bases with no gene match: 3. The data were produced by immunoSEQ multiplex PCR, yet TCRdb's version contains in-frame clones alone and is incomplete. The table lists about 330,000 clones, 83% of them singletons, with roughly 1.1% in the top ten. This clone was observed once. The genes are TRBV10-3 and TRBJ1-2, with 7 bases fitting TRBD1. The sequence derives from a woman aged 45 to 65 with acute or convalescent COVID-19. The sample comprised peripheral blood. As DNA, the CDR3 is TGTGCCATCAGTGAGGACAGGGCCGATGGCTACACCTTC. Translated: CAISEDRADGYTF.